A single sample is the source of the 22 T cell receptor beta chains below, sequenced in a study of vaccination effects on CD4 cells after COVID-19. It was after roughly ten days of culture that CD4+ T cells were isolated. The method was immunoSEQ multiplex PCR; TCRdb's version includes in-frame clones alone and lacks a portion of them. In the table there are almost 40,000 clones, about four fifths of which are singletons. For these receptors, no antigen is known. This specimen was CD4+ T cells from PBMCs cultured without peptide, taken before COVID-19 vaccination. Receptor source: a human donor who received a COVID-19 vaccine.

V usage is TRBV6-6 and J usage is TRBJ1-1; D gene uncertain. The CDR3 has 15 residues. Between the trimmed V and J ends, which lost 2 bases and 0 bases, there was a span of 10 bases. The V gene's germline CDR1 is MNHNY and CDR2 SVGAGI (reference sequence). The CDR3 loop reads CASSYAARMNTEAFF. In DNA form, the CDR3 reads TGTGCCAGCAGTTACGCCGCCAGGATGAACACTGAAGCTTTCTTT.

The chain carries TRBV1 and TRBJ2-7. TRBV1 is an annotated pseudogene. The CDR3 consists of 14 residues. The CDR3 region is CTSSPRIGRVEQYV. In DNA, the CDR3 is TGCACCAGCAGCCCTAGAATCGGACGGGTCGAGCAGTACGTC.

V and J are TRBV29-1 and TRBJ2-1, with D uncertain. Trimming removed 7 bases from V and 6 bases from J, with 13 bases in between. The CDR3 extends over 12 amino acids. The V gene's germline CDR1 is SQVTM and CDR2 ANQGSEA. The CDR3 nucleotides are TGCAGCGCCGACGCCCCTCTCAATGAGCAGTTCTTC. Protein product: CSADAPLNEQFF.

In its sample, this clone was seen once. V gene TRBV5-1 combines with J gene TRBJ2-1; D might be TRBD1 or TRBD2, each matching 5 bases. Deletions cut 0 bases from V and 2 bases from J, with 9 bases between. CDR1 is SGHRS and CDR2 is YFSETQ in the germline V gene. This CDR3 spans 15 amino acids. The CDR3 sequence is CASSLVGDPYNEQFF. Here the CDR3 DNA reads TGCGCCAGCAGCTTGGTGGGGGATCCCTACAATGAGCAGTTCTTC.

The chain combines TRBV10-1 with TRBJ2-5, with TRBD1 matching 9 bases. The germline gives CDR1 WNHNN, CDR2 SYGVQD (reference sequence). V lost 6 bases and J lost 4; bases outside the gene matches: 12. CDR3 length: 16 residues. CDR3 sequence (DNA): TGCGCCAGCAGCGTGGGACAGGGACTGTTTCCAGAGACCCAGTACTTC. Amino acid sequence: CASSVGQGLFPETQYF.

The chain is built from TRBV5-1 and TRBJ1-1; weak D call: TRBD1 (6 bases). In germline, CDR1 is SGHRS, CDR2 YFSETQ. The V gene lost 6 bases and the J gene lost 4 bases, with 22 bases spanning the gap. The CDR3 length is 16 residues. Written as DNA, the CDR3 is TGCGCCAGCACCTACCTCCCAGGGGTCTCGAGCACTGAAGCTTTCTTT. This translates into CASTYLPGVSSTEAFF.

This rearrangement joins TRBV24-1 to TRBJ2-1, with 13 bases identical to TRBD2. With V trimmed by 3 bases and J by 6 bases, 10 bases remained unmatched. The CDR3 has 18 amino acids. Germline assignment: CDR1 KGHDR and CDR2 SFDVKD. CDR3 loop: CATSDPGRTSGGANEQFF. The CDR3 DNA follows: TGTGCCACCAGTGATCCGGGCCGCACTAGCGGGGGGGCCAATGAGCAGTTCTTC.

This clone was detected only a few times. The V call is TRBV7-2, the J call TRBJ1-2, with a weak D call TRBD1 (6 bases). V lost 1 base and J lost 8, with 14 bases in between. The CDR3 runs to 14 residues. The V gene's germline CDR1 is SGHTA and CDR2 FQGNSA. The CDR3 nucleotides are TGTGCCAGCAGCTTAGTTCGGACAGATCGGGGCTACACCTTC. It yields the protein CASSLVRTDRGYTF.

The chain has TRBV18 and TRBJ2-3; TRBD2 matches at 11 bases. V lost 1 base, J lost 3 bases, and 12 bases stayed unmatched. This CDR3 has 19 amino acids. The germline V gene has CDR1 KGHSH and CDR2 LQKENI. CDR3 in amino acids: CASSPRTTGTSGLTDTQYF. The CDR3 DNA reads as TGTGCCAGCTCACCACGGACGACCGGGACTAGCGGACTTACAGATACGCAGTATTTT.

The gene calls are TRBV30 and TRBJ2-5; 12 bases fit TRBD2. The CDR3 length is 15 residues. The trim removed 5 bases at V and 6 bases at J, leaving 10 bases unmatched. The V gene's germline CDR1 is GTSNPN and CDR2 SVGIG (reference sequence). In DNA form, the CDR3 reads TGTGCCTGGCAGACTAGCGGGGGTACTATAAAGACCCAGTACTTC. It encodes CAWQTSGGTIKTQYF.

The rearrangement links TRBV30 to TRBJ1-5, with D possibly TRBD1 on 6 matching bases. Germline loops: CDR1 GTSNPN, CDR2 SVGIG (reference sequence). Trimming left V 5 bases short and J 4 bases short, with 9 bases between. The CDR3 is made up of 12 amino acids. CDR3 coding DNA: TGTGCCTGGGGGGGCGGGAATCAGCCCCAGCATTTT. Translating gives CAWGGGNQPQHF.

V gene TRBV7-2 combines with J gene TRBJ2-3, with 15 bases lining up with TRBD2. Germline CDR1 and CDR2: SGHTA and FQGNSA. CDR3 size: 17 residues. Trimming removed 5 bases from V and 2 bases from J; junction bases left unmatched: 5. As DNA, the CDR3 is TGTGCCAGCAGCCCCAGGACTAGCGGGGGGGCCACAGATACGCAGTATTTT. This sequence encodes CASSPRTSGGATDTQYF.

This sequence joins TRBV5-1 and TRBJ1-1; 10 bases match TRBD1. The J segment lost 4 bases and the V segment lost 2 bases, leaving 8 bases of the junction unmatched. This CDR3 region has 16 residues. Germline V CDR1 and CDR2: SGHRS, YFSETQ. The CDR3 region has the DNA TGCGCCAGCAGCTTAGCGGGACAGGGGCAAATCACTGAAGCTTTCTTT. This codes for CASSLAGQGQITEAFF.

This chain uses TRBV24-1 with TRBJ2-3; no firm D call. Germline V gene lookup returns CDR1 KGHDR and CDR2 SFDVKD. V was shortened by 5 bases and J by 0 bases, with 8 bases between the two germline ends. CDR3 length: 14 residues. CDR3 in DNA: TGTGCCACCAGTGGAGAAACTAGCACAGATACGCAGTATTTT. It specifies CATSGETSTDTQYF.

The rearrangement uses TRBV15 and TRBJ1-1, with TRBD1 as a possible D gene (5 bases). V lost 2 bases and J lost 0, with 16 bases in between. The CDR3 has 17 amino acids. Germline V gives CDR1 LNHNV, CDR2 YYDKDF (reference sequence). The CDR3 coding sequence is TGTGCCACCAGCAGATCAGGGCAGGGCCTTTTGAACACTGAAGCTTTCTTT. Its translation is CATSRSGQGLLNTEAFF. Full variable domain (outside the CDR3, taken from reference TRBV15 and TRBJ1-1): DAMVIQNPRYQVTQFGKPVTLSCSQTLNHNVMYWYQQKSSQAPKLLFHYYDKDFNNEADTPDNFQSRRPNTSFCFLDIRSPGLGDTAMYLCATSRSGQGLLNTEAFFGQGTRLTVV.

The CDR3 DNA follows: TGTGCCAGCTCACCGACCAGGGCATACGAGCAGTACGTC. This translates into CASSPTRAYEQYV. V is TRBV18 and J is TRBJ2-7, with a weak D call TRBD1 (5 bases). Germline-derived CDR1 and CDR2 are KGHSH and LQKENI. The CDR3 has 13 residues. Trimming pared 3 bases from V and 4 bases from J, leaving 10 bases between.

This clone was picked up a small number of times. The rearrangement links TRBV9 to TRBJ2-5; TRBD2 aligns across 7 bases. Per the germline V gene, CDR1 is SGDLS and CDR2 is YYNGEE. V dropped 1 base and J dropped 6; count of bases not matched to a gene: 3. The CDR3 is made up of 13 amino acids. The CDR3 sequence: CASSVPGGKTQYF. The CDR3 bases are TGTGCCAGCAGCGTACCGGGGGGAAAGACCCAGTACTTC.

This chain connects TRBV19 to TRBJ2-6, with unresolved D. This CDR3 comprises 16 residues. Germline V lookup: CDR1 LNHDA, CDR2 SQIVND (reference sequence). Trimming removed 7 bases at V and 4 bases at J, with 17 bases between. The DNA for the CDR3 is TGTGCCAGTACTATTGTTACGGGTACCGGGGCCAACGTCCTGACTTTC. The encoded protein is CASTIVTGTGANVLTF.

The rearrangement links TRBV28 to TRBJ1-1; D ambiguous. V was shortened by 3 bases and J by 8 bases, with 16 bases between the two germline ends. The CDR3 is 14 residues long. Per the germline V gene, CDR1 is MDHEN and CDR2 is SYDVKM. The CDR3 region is CASSFLGGSAEAFF. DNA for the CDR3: TGTGCCAGCAGTTTTTTGGGCGGGAGTGCCGAAGCTTTCTTT.

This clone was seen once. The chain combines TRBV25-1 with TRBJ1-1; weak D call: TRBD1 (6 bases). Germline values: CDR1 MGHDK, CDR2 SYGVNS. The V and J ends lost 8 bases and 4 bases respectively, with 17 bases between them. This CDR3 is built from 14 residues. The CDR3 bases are TGTGCCAGCGGCCTGGACAGCGGGGGCACTGAAGCTTTCTTT. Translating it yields CASGLDSGGTEAFF. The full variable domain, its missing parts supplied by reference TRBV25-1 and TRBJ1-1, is EADIYQTPRYLVIGTGKKITLECSQTMGHDKMYWYQQDPGMELHLIHYSYGVNSTEKGDLSSESTVSRIRTEHFPLTLESARPSHTSQYLCASGLDSGGTEAFFGQGTRLTVV.

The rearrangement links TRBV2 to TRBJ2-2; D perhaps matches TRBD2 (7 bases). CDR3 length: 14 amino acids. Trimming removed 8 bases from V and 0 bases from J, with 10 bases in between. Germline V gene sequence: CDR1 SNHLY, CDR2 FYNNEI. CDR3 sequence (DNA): TGTGCCAGCCGAGGGGGGGCGAACACCGGGGAGCTGTTTTTT. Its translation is CASRGGANTGELFF.

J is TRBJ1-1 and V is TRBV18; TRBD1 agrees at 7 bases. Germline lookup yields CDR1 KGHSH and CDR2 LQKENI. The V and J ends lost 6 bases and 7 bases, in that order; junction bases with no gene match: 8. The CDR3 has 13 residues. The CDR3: CASSGNRDSEAFF. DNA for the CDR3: TGTGCCAGCTCGGGAAACAGGGACAGTGAAGCTTTCTTT.